These 4 T cell receptor beta chains were sequenced from one sample in a study of cytomegalovirus exposure and HLA in healthy donors. PCR was performed using 60 Vbeta and 13 Jbeta primers. Clones were sequenced by immunoSEQ multiplex PCR, and TCRdb holds only the in-frame ones, with some missing. The sample carries just under 95,000 clones, 77% recorded once. The sample taken for sequencing was PBMCs. These receptor sequences come from a man aged 45 to 65 in good health and CMV-seropositive.

The V gene is TRBV7-3, the J gene TRBJ1-2; 10 bases agree with TRBD1. CDR3 size: 16 residues. Trimming removed 2 bases from V and 5 bases from J; junction bases left unmatched: 8. Germline V gives CDR1 SGHTA, CDR2 FQGTGA. The CDR3 protein is CASSLGGTGVGYGYTF. CDR3 DNA: TGTGCCAGCAGCTTAGGGGGGACAGGGGTTGGGTATGGCTACACCTTC.

The chain combines TRBV4-2 with TRBJ2-3, with 7 bases identical to TRBD2. With V trimmed by 0 bases and J by 2 bases, 5 bases remained unmatched. The CDR3 runs 16 residues. Germline CDR1 reads LGHNA; CDR2 reads YNFKEQ. The chain's CDR3 is CASSQEYGGSTDTQYF. CDR3 in DNA: TGTGCCAGCAGCCAAGAATACGGGGGGTCCACAGATACGCAGTATTTT.

This chain links TRBV5-1 with TRBJ1-5; a possible D gene is TRBD1 (5 bases). Trimming shortened V by 3 bases and J by 2 bases, and 9 bases separated the two germline ends. In germline, CDR1 is SGHRS, CDR2 YFSETQ. This CDR3 is 14 amino acids long. CDR3 nucleotide sequence: TGCGCCAGCAGCTCGGGGGACGGCAATCAGCCCCAGCATTTT. This translates into CASSSGDGNQPQHF.

The chain employs TRBV25-1 and TRBJ2-7, with a possible D match to TRBD2 (6 bases). Trimming left V 5 bases short and J 6 bases short, with 20 bases between. This CDR3 comprises 15 residues. Germline CDR1 reads MGHDK; CDR2 reads SYGVNS. CDR3 coding DNA: TGTGCCAGCAGTCCCACGGACGGACGGGAGAGCGAGCAGTACTTC. Protein sequence: CASSPTDGRESEQYF.